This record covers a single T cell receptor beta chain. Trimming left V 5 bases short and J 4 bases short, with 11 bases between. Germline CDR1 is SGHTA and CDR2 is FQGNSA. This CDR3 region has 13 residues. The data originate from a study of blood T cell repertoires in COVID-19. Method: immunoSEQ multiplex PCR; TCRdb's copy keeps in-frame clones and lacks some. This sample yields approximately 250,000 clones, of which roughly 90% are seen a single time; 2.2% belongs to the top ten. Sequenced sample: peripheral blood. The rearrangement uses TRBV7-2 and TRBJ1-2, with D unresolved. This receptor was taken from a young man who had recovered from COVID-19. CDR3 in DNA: TGTGCCAGCAGCCAACTGGAGACCTATGGCTACACCTTC. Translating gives CASSQLETYGYTF.